This is a list of T cell receptor beta chains from one sample in a study of identical twins. TCRdb itself ran the 5' RACE reads through MiXCR, one entry per CDR3 protein. The sample holds under 900,000 distinct CDR3 sequences, around 12% seen once. These data were also filed under a second study, of yellow fever vaccine responses in identical twins.

Source material: PBMCs. The receptors stem from a woman under 30 in good health. Both conserved end residues are part of each CDR3. The order of the fields is V gene, J gene, D gene, clone size, CDR3 length, CDR3 DNA, CDR3 protein. D genes are given only for firm matches. Clone size is given for some rows only: seen once, a few or many times, or a class if the clone is expanded.

TRBV10-3	TRBJ1-5	TRBD1	few	15	TGTGCCAGCAGAACCGGGACAGATAGCAATCAGCCCCAGCATTTT	CASRTGTDSNQPQHF
TRBV5-1	TRBJ2-5	-	few	14	TGCGCCAGCAGCTTGGAAGCAGGGGCAGAGACCCAGTACTTC	CASSLEAGAETQYF
TRBV4-1	TRBJ1-5	-	few	16	TGCGCCAGCAGCCAAGAGGAGCAGGGGTCCTCTCAGCCCCAGCATTTT	CASSQEEQGSSQPQHF
TRBV18	TRBJ2-7	-	-	14	TGTGCCAGCTCACCCCAACGGAGAGGCTACGAGCAGTACTTC	CASSPQRRGYEQYF
TRBV5-4	TRBJ2-1	-	-	16	TGTGCCAGCAGCTTGGGACAGGTCGCAAGCTACAATGAGCAGTTCTTC	CASSLGQVASYNEQFF
TRBV19	TRBJ2-7	TRBD1	many	13	TGTGCCACCAATGGACAGGGGCAGAACGAGCAGTACTTC	CATNGQGQNEQYF
TRBV19	TRBJ2-2	TRBD2	-	15	TGTGCCAGTATGAAGACTAGCGGGAACACCGGGGAGCTGTTTTTT	CASMKTSGNTGELFF
TRBV14	TRBJ2-1	-	many	15	TGTGCCAGCAGCCAAGATGATAAGCGGTACAATGAGCAGTTCTTC	CASSQDDKRYNEQFF
TRBV27	TRBJ2-1	TRBD2	-	15	TGTGCCAGCAGTATCGGACTAGTTTGGGTTAATGAGCAGTTCTTC	CASSIGLVWVNEQFF
TRBV19	TRBJ1-1	TRBD1	few	13	TGTGCCAGTAGGAGACAGGGGGGGACTGAAGCTTTCTTT	CASRRQGGTEAFF
TRBV20-1	TRBJ2-3	-	-	14	TGCAGTGCTAGAGATGGTCAGCGCACAGATACGCAGTATTTT	CSARDGQRTDTQYF